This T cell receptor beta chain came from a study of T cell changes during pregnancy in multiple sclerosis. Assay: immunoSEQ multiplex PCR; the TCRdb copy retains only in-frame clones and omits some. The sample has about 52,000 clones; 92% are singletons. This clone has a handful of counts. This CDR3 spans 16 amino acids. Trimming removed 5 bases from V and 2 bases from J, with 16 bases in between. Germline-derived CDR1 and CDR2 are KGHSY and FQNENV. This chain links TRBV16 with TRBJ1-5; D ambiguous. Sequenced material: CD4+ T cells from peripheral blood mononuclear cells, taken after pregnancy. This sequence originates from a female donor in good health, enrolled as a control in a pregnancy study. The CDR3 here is CASSYTSKSRNQPQHF. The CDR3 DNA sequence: TGTGCCAGCAGCTATACTTCAAAGAGTCGCAATCAGCCCCAGCATTTT.